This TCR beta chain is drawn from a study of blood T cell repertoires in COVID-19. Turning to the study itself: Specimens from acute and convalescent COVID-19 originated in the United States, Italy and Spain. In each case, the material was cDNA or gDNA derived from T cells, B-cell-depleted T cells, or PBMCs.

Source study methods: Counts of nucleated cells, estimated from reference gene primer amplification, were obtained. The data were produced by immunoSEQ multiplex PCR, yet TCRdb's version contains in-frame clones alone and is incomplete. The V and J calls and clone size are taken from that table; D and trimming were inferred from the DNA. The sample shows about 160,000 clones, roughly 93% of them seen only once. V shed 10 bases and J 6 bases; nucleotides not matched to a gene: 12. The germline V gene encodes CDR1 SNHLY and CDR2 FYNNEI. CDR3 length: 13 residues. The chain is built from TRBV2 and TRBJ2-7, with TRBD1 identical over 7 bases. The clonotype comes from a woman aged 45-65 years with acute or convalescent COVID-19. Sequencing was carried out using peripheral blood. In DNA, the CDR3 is TGTGCCACCTCATACAGGGGTTTGGGCGAGCAGTACTTC. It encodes CATSYRGLGEQYF.